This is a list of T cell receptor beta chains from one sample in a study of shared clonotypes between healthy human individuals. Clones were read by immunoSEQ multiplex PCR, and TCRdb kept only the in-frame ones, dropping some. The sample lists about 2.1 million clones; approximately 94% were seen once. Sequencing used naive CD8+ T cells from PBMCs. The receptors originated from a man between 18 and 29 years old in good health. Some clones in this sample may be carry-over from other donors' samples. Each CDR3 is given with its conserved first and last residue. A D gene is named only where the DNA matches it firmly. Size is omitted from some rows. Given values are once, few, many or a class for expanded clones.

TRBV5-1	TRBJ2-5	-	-	CASSLSGKTQYF	TGCGCCAGCAGCTTATCGGGAAAGACCCAGTACTTC
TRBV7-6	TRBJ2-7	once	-	CASSPPGGLEQYF	TGTGCCAGCAGCCCACCTGGGGGGCTCGAGCAGTACTTC
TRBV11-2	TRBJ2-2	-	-	CASSPELFF	TGTGCCAGCAGCCCAGAGCTGTTTTTT
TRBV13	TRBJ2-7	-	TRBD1	CASGTGYDEQYF	TGTGCCAGCGGGACAGGGTACGACGAGCAGTACTTC
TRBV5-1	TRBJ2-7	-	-	CASRGSSYEQYF	TGCGCCAGCAGAGGTTCCTCCTACGAGCAGTACTTC
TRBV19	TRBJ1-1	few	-	CASTPNIITEAFF	TGTGCCAGTACCCCGAACATAATCACTGAAGCTTTCTTT
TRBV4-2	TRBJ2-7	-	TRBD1	CASSPDRGYEQYF	TGTGCCAGCAGCCCAGACAGGGGTTACGAGCAGTACTTC
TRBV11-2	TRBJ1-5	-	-	CASSPGAYSNQPQHF	TGTGCCAGCAGCCCGGGCGCGTACAGCAATCAGCCCCAGCATTTT
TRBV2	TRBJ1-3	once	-	CASSDAGWSGNTIYF	TGTGCCAGCAGTGATGCGGGTTGGTCTGGAAACACCATATATTTT
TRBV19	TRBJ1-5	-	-	CASSITGGGRLVSQPQHF	TGTGCCAGTAGTATAACGGGGGGCGGAAGGTTGGTTTCCCAGCCCCAGCATTTT
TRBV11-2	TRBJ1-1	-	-	CASSLEFQNTEAFF	TGTGCCAGCAGCTTAGAATTCCAGAACACTGAAGCTTTCTTT
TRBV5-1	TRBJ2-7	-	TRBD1	CASSPGTGDYEQYF	TGCGCCAGCAGCCCGGGGACAGGGGACTACGAGCAGTACTTC
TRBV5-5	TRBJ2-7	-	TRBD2	CASSFLAGASYEQYF	TGTGCCAGCAGCTTCCTAGCGGGAGCATCCTACGAGCAGTACTTC
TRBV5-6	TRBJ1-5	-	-	CASSPGTAQPQHF	TGTGCCAGCAGCCCCGGTACCGCTCAGCCCCAGCATTTT
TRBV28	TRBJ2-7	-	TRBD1	CASSLSTGLSTSYEQYF	TGTGCCAGCAGTTTGTCGACAGGGCTATCTACCTCCTACGAGCAGTACTTC
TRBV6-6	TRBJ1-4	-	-	CASSYLLMRGEKLFF	TGTGCCAGCAGTTACCTACTCATGAGGGGTGAAAAACTGTTTTTT
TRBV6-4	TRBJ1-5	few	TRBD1	CASSDSARGDQPQHF	TGTGCCAGCAGTGACTCGGCCAGGGGGGATCAGCCCCAGCATTTT
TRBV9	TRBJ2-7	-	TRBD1	CASSGQGEFYEQYF	TGTGCCAGCAGCGGACAGGGGGAATTCTACGAGCAGTACTTC